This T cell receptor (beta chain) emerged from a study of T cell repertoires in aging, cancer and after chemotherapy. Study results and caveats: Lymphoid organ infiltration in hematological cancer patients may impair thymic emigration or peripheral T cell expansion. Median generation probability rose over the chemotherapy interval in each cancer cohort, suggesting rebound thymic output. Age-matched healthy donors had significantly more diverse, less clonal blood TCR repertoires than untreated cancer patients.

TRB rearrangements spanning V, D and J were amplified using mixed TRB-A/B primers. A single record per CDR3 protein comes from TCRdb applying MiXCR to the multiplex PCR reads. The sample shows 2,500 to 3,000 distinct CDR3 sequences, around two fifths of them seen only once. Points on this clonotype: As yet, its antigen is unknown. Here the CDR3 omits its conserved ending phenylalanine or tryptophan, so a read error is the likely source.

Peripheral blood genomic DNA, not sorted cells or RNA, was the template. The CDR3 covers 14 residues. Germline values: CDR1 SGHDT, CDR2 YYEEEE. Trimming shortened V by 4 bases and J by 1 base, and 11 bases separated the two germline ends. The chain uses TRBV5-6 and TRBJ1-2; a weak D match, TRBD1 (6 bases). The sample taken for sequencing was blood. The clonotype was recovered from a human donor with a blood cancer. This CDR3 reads CASSLRTDNYGYTL. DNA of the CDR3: TGTGCCAGCAGCCTAAGGACAGATAACTATGGCTACACCTTA.